This TCR beta chain derives from a study of neoadjuvant anti-PD-1 for oral cavity cancer. Study-wide background: Patients without progression got a fourth dose around day 43. Regarding the study as a whole: With three patients per group, TCR findings need larger cohorts.

The time point denotes: after neoadjuvant nivolumab, at surgical resection. These newly diagnosed stage II-IVA oral cavity squamous cell carcinoma patients had no prior systemic or radiation treatment. No culture or expansion preceded analysis of these blood cells. Between the trimmed V and J ends, which lost 10 bases and 1 base, there was a span of 31 bases. The germline V gene has CDR1 ENHRY and CDR2 SYGVKD. This CDR3 has 19 amino acids. Some clones are missing from TCRdb's copy, which holds only in-frame ones; the method was immunoSEQ multiplex PCR. The sample holds around 65,000 clones; roughly 90% are singletons and the top ten take 2.5% to 3%. Details on this clone: Its cognate antigen is unknown.

Sequencing used PBMCs, obtained after nivolumab (anti-PD-1) treatment. The chain combines TRBV10-3 with TRBJ2-5; either TRBD1 or TRBD2 may supply D (5 bases each). This sequence originates from a person between 35 and 79 years old with oral cavity squamous cell carcinoma. The CDR3 protein is CATGTLIRDARSVQETQYF. DNA of the CDR3: TGTGCCACAGGAACGTTGATCCGGGACGCACGTTCGGTCCAAGAGACCCAGTACTTC.